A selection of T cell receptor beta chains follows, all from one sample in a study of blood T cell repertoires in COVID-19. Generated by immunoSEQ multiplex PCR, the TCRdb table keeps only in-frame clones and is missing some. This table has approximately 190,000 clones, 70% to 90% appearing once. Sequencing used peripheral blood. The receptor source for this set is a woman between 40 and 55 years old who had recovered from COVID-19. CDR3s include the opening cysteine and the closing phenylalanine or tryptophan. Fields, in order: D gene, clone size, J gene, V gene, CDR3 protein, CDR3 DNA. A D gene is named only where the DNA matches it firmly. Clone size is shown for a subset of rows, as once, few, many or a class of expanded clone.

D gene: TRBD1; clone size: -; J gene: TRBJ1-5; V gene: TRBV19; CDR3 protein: CAGGTGGGNQPQHF; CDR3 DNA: TGTGCCGGGGGAACAGGGGGAGGCAATCAGCCCCAGCATTTT
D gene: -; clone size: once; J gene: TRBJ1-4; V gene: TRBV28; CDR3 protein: CASSSGDEKLFF; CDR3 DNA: TGTGCCAGCAGTTCGGGGGATGAAAAACTGTTTTTT
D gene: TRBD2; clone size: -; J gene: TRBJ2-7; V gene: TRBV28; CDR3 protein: CASSRRLAREQYF; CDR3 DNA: TGTGCCAGCAGTCGAAGACTAGCTCGCGAGCAGTACTTC
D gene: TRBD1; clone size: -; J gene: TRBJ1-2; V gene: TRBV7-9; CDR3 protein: CASSRVTGGGDGYTF; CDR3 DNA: TGTGCCAGCAGCCGAGTGACAGGGGGTGGCGATGGCTACACCTTC
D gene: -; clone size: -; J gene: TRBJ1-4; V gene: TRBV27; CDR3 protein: CASSPLTAGNEKLFF; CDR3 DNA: TGTGCCAGCAGCCCACTGACAGCCGGTAATGAAAAACTGTTTTTT
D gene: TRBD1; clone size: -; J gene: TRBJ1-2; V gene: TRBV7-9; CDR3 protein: CASSLVGQPRYGYTF; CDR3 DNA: TGTGCCAGCAGCTTAGTGGGACAGCCACGCTATGGCTACACCTTC
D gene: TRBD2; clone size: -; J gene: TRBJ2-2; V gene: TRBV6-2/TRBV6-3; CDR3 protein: CASSYSLLAGPNTGELFF; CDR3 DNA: TGTGCCAGCAGTTACTCTTTACTAGCGGGACCAAACACCGGGGAGCTGTTTTTT
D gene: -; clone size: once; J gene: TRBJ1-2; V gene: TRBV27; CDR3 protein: CASSLTAGNSNYGYTF; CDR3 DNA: TGTGCCAGCAGTCTAACCGCAGGGAATTCTAACTATGGCTACACCTTC
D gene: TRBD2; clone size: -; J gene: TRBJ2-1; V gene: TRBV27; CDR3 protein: CASSLTSGPYNEQFF; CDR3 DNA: TGTGCCAGCAGTTTGACTAGCGGGCCTTACAATGAGCAGTTCTTC
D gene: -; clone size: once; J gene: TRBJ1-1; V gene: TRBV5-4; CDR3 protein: CASSPSGGLNTEAFF; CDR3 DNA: TGTGCCAGCAGCCCCTCGGGGGGCTTGAACACTGAAGCTTTCTTT
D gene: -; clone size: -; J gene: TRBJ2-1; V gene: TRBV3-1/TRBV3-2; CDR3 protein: CASSQPYNEQFF; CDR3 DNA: TGTGCCAGCAGCCAACCTTACAATGAGCAGTTCTTC
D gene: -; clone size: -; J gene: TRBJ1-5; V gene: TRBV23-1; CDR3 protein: CASSQSWPQPQHF; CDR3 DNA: TGCGCCAGCAGTCAATCTTGGCCTCAGCCCCAGCATTTT
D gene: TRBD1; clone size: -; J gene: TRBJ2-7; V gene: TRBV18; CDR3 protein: CASSPGQGHEQYF; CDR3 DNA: TGTGCCAGCTCACCGGGACAGGGACACGAGCAGTACTTC
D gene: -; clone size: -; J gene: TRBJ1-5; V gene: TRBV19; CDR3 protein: CASSPYNGGQPQHF; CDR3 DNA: TGTGCCAGTAGTCCATACAACGGAGGTCAGCCCCAGCATTTT
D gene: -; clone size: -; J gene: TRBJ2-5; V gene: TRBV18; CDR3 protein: CASLRLGLQETQYF; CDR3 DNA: TGTGCCAGCCTCCGTTTGGGCCTCCAAGAGACCCAGTACTTC
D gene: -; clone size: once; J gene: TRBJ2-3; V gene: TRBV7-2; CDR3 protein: CASSSGDTDTQYF; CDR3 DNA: TGTGCCAGCAGCTCCGGGGATACGGATACGCAGTATTTT
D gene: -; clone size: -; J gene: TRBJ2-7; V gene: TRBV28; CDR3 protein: CASSSYRDISYEQYF; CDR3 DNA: TGTGCCAGCAGTTCCTACCGGGACATCTCCTACGAGCAGTACTTC
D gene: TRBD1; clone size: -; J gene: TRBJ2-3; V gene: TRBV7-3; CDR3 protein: CASSFRTRTGGTDTQYF; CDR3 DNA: TGTGCCAGCAGCTTCCGGACTAGGACAGGGGGCACAGATACGCAGTATTTT
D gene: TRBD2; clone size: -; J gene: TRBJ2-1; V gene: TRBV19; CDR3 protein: CASSQRETVSNEQFF; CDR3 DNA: TGTGCCAGTAGTCAGCGGGAGACGGTTAGCAATGAGCAGTTCTTC
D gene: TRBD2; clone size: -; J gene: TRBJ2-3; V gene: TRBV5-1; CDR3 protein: CASSPGLADTDTQYF; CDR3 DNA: TGCGCCAGCAGCCCGGGACTAGCGGACACAGATACGCAGTATTTT
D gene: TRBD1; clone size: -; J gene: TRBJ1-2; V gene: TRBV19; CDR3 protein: CASSAQQGINYGYTF; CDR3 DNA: TGTGCCAGTAGTGCGCAACAGGGGATAAACTATGGCTACACCTTC
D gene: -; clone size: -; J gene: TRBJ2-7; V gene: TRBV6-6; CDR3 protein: CASGQGVGEQYF; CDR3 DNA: TGTGCCAGCGGACAAGGGGTAGGCGAGCAGTACTTC
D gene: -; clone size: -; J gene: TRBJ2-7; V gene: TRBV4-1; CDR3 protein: CASSHNLRPGSEGYEQYF; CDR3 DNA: TGCGCCAGCAGCCATAACCTCCGCCCGGGATCCGAGGGCTACGAGCAGTACTTC
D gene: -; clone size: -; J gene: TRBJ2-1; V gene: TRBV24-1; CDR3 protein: CATSGTSSYNEQFF; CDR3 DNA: TGTGCCACCAGTGGCACTAGCTCCTACAATGAGCAGTTCTTC